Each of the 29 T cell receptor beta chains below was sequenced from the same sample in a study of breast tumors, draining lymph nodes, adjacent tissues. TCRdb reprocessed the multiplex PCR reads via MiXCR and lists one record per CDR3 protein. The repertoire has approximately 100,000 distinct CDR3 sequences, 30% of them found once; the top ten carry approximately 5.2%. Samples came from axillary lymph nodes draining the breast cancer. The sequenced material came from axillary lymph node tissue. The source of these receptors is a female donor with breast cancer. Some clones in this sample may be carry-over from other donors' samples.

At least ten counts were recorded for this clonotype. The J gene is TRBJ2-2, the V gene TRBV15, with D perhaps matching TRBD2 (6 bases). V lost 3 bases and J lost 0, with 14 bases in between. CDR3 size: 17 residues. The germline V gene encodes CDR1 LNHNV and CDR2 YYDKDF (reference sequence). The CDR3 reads CATSSGGLATNTGELFF. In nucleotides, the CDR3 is TGTGCCACCAGCAGTGGGGGACTGGCTACGAACACCGGGGAGCTGTTTTTT.

The CDR3 bases are TGTGCCAGCAGGGGGGGGTTTCTTGCGGAGCAGTTCTTC. As protein: CASRGGFLAEQFF. The chain employs TRBV25-1 and TRBJ2-1; TRBD2 agrees at 7 bases. Per germline, CDR1 MGHDK and CDR2 SYGVNS. The CDR3 is made up of 13 amino acids. The V gene end was trimmed by 6 bases and the J gene end by 10 bases; junction bases not matched to a gene: 9.

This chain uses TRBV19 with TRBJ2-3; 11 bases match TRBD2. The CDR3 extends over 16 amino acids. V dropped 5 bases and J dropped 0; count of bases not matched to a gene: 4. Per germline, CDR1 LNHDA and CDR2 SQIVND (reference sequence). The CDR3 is CASSARLAGSTDTQYF. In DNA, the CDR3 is TGTGCCAGTAGTGCTCGACTAGCGGGAAGCACAGATACGCAGTATTTT.

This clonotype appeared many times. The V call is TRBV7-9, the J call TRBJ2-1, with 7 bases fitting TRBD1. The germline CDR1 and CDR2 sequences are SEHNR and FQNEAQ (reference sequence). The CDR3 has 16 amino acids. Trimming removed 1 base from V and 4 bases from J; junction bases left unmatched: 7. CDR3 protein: CASSLVWDRIYNEQFF. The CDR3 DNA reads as TGTGCCAGCAGCTTAGTCTGGGACAGAATATACAATGAGCAGTTCTTC.

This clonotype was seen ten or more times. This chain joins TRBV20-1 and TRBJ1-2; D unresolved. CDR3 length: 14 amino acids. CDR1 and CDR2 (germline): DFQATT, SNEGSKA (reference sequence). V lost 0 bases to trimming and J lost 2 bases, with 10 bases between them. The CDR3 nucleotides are TGCAGTGCTAGAGATCGACGCATCAACTATGGCTACACCTTC. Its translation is CSARDRRINYGYTF.

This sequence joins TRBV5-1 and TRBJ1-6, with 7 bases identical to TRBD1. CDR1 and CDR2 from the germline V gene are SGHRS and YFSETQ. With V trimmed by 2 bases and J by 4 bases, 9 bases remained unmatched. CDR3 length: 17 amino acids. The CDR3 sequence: CASSFSTGTSYNSPLHF. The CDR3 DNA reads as TGCGCCAGCAGCTTTTCGACAGGGACGAGTTATAATTCACCCCTCCACTTT.

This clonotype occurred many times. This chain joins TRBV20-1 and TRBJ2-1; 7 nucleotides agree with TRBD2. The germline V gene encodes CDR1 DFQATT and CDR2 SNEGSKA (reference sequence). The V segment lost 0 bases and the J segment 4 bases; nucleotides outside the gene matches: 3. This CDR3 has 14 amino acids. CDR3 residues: CSARDRGRYNEQFF. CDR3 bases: TGCAGTGCTAGAGACCGCGGGAGATACAATGAGCAGTTCTTC.

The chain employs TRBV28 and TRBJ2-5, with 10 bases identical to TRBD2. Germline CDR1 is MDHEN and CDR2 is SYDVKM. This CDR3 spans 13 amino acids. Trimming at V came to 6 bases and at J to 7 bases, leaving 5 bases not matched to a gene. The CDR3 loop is CASSPWTSGTQYF. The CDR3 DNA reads TGTGCCAGCAGCCCATGGACTAGCGGGACCCAGTACTTC.

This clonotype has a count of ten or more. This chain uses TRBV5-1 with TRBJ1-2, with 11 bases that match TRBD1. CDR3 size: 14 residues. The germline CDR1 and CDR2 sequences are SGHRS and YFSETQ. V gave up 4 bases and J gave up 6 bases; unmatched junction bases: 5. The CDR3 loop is CASSGGQGADGYTF. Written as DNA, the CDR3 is TGCGCCAGCAGCGGAGGACAGGGGGCGGATGGCTACACCTTC.

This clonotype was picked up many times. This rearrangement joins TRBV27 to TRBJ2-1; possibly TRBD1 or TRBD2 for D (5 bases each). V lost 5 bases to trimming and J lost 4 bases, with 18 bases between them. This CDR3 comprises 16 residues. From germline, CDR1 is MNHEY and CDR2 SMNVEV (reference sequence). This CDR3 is CASSTGPLPPYNEQFF. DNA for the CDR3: TGTGCCAGCAGTACGGGACCCCTACCCCCTTACAATGAGCAGTTCTTC.

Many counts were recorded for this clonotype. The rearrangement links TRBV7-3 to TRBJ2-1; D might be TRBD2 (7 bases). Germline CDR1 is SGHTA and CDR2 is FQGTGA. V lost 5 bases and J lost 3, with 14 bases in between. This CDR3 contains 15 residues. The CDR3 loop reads CASSEGGAVYNEQFF. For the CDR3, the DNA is TGTGCCAGCAGCGAAGGGGGGGCCGTCTACAATGAGCAGTTCTTC.

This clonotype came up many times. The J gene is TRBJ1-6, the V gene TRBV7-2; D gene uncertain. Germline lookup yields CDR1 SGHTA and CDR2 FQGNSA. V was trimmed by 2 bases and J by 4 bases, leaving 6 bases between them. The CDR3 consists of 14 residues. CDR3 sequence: CASSLTVYNSPLHF. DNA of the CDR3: TGTGCCAGCAGCTTAACCGTGTATAATTCACCCCTCCACTTT.

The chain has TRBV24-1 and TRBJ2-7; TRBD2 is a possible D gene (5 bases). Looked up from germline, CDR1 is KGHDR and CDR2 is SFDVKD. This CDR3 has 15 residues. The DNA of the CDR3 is TGTCCCCCCAGCCCCCTGGCCCCGGGGTCCCACGAGCAGTACTTC. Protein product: CPPSPLAPGSHEQYF.

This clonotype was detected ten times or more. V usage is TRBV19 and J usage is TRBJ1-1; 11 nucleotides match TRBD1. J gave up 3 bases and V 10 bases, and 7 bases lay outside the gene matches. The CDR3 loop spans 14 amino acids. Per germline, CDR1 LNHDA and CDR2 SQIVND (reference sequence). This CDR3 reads CATSGQGAYTEAFF. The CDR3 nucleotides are TGTGCCACCTCCGGACAGGGGGCATACACTGAAGCTTTCTTT.

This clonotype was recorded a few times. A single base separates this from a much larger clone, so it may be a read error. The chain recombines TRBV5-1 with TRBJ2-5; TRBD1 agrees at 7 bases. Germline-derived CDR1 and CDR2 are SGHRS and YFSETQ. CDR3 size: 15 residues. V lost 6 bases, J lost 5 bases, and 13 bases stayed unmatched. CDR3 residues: CASTPQDRKDETQYF. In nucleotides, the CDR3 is TGCGCCAGCACCCCCCAGGACAGGAAAGACGAGACCCAGTACTTC.

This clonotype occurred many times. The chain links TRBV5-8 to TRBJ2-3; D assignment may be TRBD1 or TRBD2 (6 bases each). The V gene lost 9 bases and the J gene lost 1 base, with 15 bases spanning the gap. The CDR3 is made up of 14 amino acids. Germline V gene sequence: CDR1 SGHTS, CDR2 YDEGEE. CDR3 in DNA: TGTGCCACCAAGAGGAGGGGGGGCACAGATACGCAGTATTTT. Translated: CATKRRGGTDTQYF.

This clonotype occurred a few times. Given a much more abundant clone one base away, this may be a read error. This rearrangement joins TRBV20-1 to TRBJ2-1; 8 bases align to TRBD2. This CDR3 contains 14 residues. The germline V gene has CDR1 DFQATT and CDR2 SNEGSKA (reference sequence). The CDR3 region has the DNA TGCAGTGCTAGATTGCTAGCGGGCTACACTGAGCAGTTCTTC. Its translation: CSARLLAGYTEQFF.

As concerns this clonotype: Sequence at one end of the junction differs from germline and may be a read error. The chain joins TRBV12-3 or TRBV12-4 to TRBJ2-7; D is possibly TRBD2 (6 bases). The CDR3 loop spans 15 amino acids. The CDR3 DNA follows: TGTGCCGGCAGTCGCGGAGGTAGCGGCCTCTACGAGCAGTACTTC. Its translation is CAGSRGGSGLYEQYF.

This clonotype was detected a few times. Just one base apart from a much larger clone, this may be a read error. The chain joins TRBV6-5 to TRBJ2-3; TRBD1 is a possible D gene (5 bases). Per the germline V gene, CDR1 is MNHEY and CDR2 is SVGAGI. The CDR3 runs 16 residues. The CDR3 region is CASSHSGARSTDTQYF. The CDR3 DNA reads TGTGCCAGCAGTCACTCTGGGGCGCGTAGCACAGATACGCAGTATTTT.

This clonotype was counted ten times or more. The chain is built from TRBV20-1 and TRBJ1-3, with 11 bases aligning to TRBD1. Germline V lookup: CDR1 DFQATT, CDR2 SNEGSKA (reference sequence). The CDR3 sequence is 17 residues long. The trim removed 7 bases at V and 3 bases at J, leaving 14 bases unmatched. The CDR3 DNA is TGCAGTGTGCAAAGGGCCGGGACAGGGGGATTTGGAAACACCATATATTTT. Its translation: CSVQRAGTGGFGNTIYF.

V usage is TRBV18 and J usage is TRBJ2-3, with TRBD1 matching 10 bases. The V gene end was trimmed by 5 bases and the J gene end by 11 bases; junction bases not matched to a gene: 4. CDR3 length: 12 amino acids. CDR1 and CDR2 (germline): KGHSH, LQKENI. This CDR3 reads CASSWTGGQQYF. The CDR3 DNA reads TGTGCCAGCTCATGGACAGGGGGTCAGCAGTATTTT.

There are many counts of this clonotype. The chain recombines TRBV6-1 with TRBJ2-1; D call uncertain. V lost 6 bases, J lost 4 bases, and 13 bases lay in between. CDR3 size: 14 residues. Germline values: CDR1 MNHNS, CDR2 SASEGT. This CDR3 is CASRKRDVYNEQFF. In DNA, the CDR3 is TGTGCCAGCAGGAAACGTGACGTTTACAATGAGCAGTTCTTC.

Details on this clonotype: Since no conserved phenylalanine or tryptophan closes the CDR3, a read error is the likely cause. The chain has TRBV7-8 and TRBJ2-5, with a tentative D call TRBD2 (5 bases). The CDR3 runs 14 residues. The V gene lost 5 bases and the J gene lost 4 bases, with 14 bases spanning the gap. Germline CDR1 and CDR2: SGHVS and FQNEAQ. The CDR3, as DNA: TGTGCCAGCAGCGCAGCTAGAGGGCTAGAGACCCAGTACCTC. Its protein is CASSAARGLETQYL.

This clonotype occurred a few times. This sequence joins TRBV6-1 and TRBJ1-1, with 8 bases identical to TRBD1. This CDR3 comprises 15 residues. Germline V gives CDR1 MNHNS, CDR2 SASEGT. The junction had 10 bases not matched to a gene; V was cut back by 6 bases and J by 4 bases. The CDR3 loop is CASSVIRTGFTEAFF. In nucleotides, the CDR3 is TGTGCCAGCAGCGTAATTCGGACAGGGTTCACTGAAGCTTTCTTT.

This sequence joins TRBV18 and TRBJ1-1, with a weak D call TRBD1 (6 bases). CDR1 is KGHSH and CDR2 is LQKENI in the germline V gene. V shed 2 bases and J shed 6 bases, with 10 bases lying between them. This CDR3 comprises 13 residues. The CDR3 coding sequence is TGTGCCAGCTCACCATCCAACAGGGCTGAAGCTTTCTTT. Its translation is CASSPSNRAEAFF.

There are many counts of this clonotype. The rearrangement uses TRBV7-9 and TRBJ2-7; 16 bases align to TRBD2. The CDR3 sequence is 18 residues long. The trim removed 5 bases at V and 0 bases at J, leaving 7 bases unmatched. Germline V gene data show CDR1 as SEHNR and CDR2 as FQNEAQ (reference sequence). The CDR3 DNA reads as TGTGCCAGCAGCCCGGGACTAGCGGGAGGGCCTGTCTCCTACGAGCAGTACTTC. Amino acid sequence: CASSPGLAGGPVSYEQYF.

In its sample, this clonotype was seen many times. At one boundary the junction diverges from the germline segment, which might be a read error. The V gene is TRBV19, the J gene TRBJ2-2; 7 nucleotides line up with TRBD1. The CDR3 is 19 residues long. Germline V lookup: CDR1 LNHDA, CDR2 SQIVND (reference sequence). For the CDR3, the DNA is TGTGCCAGTAGTATAAGATTGGTGAAGGGGGCGCTTGTAACCGAGGAGCTGTTTTTT. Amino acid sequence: CASSIRLVKGALVTEELFF.

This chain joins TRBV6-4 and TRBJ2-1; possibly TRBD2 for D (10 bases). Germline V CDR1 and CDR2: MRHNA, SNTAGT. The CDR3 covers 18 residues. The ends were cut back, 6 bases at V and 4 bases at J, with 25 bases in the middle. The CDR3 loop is CASSRQGVAGGPYNEQFF. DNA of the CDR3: TGTGCCAGCAGCCGACAGGGGGTAGCGGGGGGCCCATACAATGAGCAGTTCTTC.

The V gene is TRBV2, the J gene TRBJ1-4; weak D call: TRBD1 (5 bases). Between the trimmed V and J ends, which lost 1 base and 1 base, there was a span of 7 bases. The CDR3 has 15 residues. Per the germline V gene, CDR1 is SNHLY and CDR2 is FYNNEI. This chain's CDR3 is CASSEEQGTNEKLFF. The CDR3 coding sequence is TGTGCCAGCAGTGAAGAGCAGGGAACTAATGAAAAACTGTTTTTT. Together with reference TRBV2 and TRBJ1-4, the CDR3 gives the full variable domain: EPEVTQTPSHQVTQMGQEVILRCVPISNHLYFYWYRQILGQKVEFLVSFYNNEISEKSEIFDDQFSVERPDGSNFTLKIRSTKLEDSAMYFCASSEEQGTNEKLFFGSGTQLSVL.